This T cell receptor beta chain was captured by sequencing in a study of response to subunit inactivated influenza vaccine. TCRdb reprocessed the RT-PCR reads via MiXCR and lists one record per CDR3 protein. Here the sample spans around 850,000 distinct CDR3 sequences, about a fifth being singletons. This clonotype was recorded a few times. CDR3 length: 14 amino acids. Trimming shortened V by 3 bases and J by 6 bases, and 17 bases separated the two germline ends. Germline CDR1 reads GTSNPN; CDR2 reads SVGIG (reference sequence). The specimen comprised PBMCs from blood, sampled around 5 days after vaccination. The sequence was collected from a man aged 50-60 years who received an inactivated influenza vaccine. The rearrangement joins TRBV30 to TRBJ1-2; maybe TRBD1 (6 bases). CDR3 loop: CAWSSGIRQDGYTF. As DNA, the CDR3 is TGTGCCTGGAGCAGCGGGATACGACAGGATGGCTACACCTTC. The full variable domain, in which reference TRBV30 and TRBJ1-2 provide the parts outside the CDR3, is SQTIHQWPATLVQPVGSPLSLECTVEGTSNPNLYWYRQAAGRGLQLLFYSVGIGQISSEVPQNLSASRPQDRQFILSSKKLLLSDSGFYLCAWSSGIRQDGYTFGSGTRLTVV.